These T cell receptor beta chains were read from a single sample in a study of cytomegalovirus exposure and HLA in healthy donors. Repertoires were generated with immunoSEQ multiplex PCR, while TCRdb's copy carries only in-frame clones and drops some. Of about 60,000 clones in the sample, around 80% were seen once. Sequences were obtained from PBMCs. The receptor source for this set is a male donor in good health and CMV-seronegative. CDR3s include the opening cysteine and the closing phenylalanine or tryptophan. The D gene is left open where the match is weak. Clone sizes are given selectively: once, few, many, or a class where the clone is expanded.

j_gene,d_gene,abundance,v_gene,CDR3nt,CDR3aa
TRBJ2-3,.,once,TRBV28,TGTGCCAGCAGCTACCGCGGGCCCCCAGATACGCAGTATTTT,CASSYRGPPDTQYF
TRBJ2-1,.,.,TRBV27,TGTGCCAGCAGTTACGACTATGGGAGTACTGAGCAGTTCTTC,CASSYDYGSTEQFF
TRBJ1-1,TRBD1,.,TRBV7-9,TGTGCCAGCAGCCCGAGACAGGGGTTGAACACTGAAGCTTTCTTT,CASSPRQGLNTEAFF
TRBJ2-7,TRBD1,.,TRBV2,TGTGCCAGCCAGGGACAGCCATACGAGCAGTACTTC,CASQGQPYEQYF
TRBJ1-6,.,.,TRBV19,TGTGCCAGTAGATATGGGGAGGCGAATTCACCCCTCCACTTT,CASRYGEANSPLHF
TRBJ1-5,TRBD1,.,TRBV7-8,TGTGCCAGCAGCAAGACAGGGGGCGGGGGCAATCAGCCCCAGCATTTT,CASSKTGGGGNQPQHF
TRBJ1-4,TRBD1,once,TRBV4-1,TGCGCCAGCAGCCGGCCCGGACAGGCTGATGTGAAACTGTTTTTT,CASSRPGQADVKLFF
TRBJ1-2,TRBD1,.,TRBV30,TGTGCCTGGAGACCTGACAGGGGCTCCAACTATGGCTACACCTTC,CAWRPDRGSNYGYTF
TRBJ2-1,.,.,TRBV7-8,TGTGCCAGCAGCTCACGAGGGGACACCTACAATGAGCAGTTCTTC,CASSSRGDTYNEQFF
TRBJ1-1,TRBD1,.,TRBV9,TGTGCCAGCAGCGATCGGACAGGGGTCAACACTGAAGCTTTCTTT,CASSDRTGVNTEAFF
TRBJ1-1,.,.,TRBV19,TGTGCCAGTAGTGCCGCGGGAGAAGGTGTGTCTTTCTTT,CASSAAGEGVSFF
TRBJ2-5,.,.,TRBV9,TGTGCCAGCAGCGTACCGGGTCAAGAGACCCAGTACTTC,CASSVPGQETQYF
TRBJ1-1,TRBD1,.,TRBV25-1,TGTGCCAGCCTGGGACAGCCGAACACTGAAGCTTTCTTT,CASLGQPNTEAFF
TRBJ2-7,.,.,TRBV11-3,TGTGCCAGCAGCTTTGGGCAGGGATCCTACGAGCAGTACTTC,CASSFGQGSYEQYF
TRBJ2-7,TRBD1,.,TRBV4-3,TGCGCCAGCAGCCTCGGACAGGGTGATCCCTACGAGCAGTACTTC,CASSLGQGDPYEQYF
TRBJ1-1,TRBD1,once,TRBV19,TGTGCCAGTAGATACCGGGACAGGAGAGCTTTCTTT,CASRYRDRRAFF
TRBJ1-4,.,.,TRBV19,TGTGCCAGTAGTTTTCGGGGTGGTGCAACTAATGAAAAACTGTTTTTT,CASSFRGGATNEKLFF
TRBJ1-1,.,.,TRBV7-2,TGTGCCAGCAGCCCCCAGGGTGATAAGGCTGAAGCTTTCTTT,CASSPQGDKAEAFF
TRBJ2-7,TRBD2,.,TRBV6-5,TGTGCCAGCAGTCGACTAGCGGGGGGTGCCTACGAGCAGTACTTC,CASSRLAGGAYEQYF
TRBJ2-3,TRBD2,.,TRBV30,TGTGCCTGGGCGGGGGTGCGGAGCACAGATACGCAGTATTTT,CAWAGVRSTDTQYF
TRBJ2-5,TRBD2,large,TRBV4-3,TGCGCCAGCAGCCCTCAGCGGGGGGACCAAGAGACCCAGTACTTC,CASSPQRGDQETQYF
TRBJ2-3,.,few,TRBV9,TGTGCCAGCAGCCGCGGGGAGGGCACAGATACGCAGTATTTT,CASSRGEGTDTQYF
TRBJ1-1,.,.,TRBV5-1,TGCGCCAGCAGCTACGGTCCCGAGAACACTGAAGCTTTCTTT,CASSYGPENTEAFF
TRBJ1-2,TRBD1,.,TRBV15,TGTGCCACCAGCAGAGATCTTGCAGGGGGAGACTATGGCTACACCTTC,CATSRDLAGGDYGYTF
TRBJ2-3,TRBD2,.,TRBV30,TGTGCCTGGAAGCTAGCGGGGACAGATACGCAGTATTTT,CAWKLAGTDTQYF
TRBJ1-6,.,.,TRBV7-8,TGTGCCAGCAGCACACCTTCCGGACTCCGTAATTCACCCCTCCACTTT,CASSTPSGLRNSPLHF
TRBJ2-7,TRBD1,.,TRBV30,TGTGCCTGGAGGGAAACAGGGGTGTTCACCTACGAGCAGTACTTC,CAWRETGVFTYEQYF
TRBJ2-1,.,.,TRBV7-6,TGTGCCAGCAGCTTAGTCCTCTACAATGAGCAGTTCTTC,CASSLVLYNEQFF
TRBJ1-2,.,.,TRBV27,TGTGCCAGCAGTCATTCCTCCCGACAGGCTGGGGACTATGGCTACACCTTC,CASSHSSRQAGDYGYTF
TRBJ2-7,TRBD2,.,TRBV11-2,TGTGCCAGCAGCACAGCGGGGCTGCCAACTCAGCAGTACTTC,CASSTAGLPTQQYF
TRBJ2-1,.,.,TRBV11-3,TGTGCCAGCAGCTTCGGCGGGGATCTCCACAATGAGCAGTTCTTC,CASSFGGDLHNEQFF
TRBJ1-4,.,.,TRBV2,TGTGCCAGCAGTGAACTGCGGGGGGCGGGTGAAAAACTGTTTTTT,CASSELRGAGEKLFF
TRBJ2-6,.,once,TRBV29-1,TGCAGCGCCGGGATCGGAAACTCTGGGGCCAACGTCCTGACTTTC,CSAGIGNSGANVLTF
TRBJ2-2,TRBD1,.,TRBV4-3,TGCGCCAGCAGCCAATCGACAGGGTTTTCCGGGGAGCTGTTTTTT,CASSQSTGFSGELFF
TRBJ1-4,.,.,TRBV6-1,TGTGCCAGCAGTGAAGGTGGGGGCGACGAAAAACTGTTTTTT,CASSEGGGDEKLFF
TRBJ1-5,TRBD1,.,TRBV27,TGTGCCAGCAGTCCCGGGACAGGGTTTCAGCCCCAGCATTTT,CASSPGTGFQPQHF
TRBJ1-3,.,.,TRBV5-6,TGTGCCAGCAGCTTGGCCCCGGGAAACACCATATATTTT,CASSLAPGNTIYF